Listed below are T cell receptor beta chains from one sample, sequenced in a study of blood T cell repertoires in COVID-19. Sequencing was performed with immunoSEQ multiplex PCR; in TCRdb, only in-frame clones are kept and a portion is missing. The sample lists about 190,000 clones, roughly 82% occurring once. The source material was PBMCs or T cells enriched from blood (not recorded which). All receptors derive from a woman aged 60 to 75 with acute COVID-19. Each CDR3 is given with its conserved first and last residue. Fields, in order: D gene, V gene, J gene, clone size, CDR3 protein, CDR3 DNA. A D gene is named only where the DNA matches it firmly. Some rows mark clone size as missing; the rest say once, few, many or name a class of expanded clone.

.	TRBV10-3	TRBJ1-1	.	CAISESLDGSGNTEAFF	TGTGCCATCAGTGAGTCCCTCGACGGAAGCGGGAACACTGAAGCTTTCTTT
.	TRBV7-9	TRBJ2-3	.	CASSLQPLDTQYF	TGTGCCAGCAGCTTACAACCACTAGATACGCAGTATTTT
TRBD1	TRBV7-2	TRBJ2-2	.	CASSWTGNEPGELFF	TGTGCCAGCAGCTGGACAGGGAATGAACCCGGGGAGCTGTTTTTT
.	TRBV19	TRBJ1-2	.	CASSVRQYGYTF	TGTGCCAGTAGCGTCAGGCAATATGGCTACACCTTC
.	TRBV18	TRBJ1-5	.	CASSAGSNQPQHF	TGTGCCAGCTCGGCAGGGAGCAATCAGCCCCAGCATTTT
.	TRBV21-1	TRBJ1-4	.	CASSSQGQETNPEKLFF	TGTGCCAGCAGCTCGCAGGGGCAGGAGACAAACCCCGAAAAACTGTTTTTT
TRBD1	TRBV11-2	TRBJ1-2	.	CASTPDRERYGYTF	TGTGCCAGCACCCCGGACAGGGAACGGTATGGCTACACCTTC
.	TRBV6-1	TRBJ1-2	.	CASSEAPTANYGYTF	TGTGCCAGCAGTGAAGCACCGACAGCTAACTATGGCTACACCTTC
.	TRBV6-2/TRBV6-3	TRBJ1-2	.	CASSYPGHSNYGYTF	TGTGCCAGCAGTTACCCAGGACATTCCAACTATGGCTACACCTTC
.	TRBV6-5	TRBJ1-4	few	CASIPGHPTNEKLFF	TGTGCCAGCATACCGGGACACCCAACTAATGAAAAACTGTTTTTT
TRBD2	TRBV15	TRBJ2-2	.	CATSRPGLAGTGELFF	TGTGCCACCAGCAGGCCGGGACTAGCGGGAACCGGGGAGCTGTTTTTT
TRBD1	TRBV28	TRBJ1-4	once	CASSIDRERNEKLFF	TGTGCCAGCAGTATCGACAGGGAGAGAAATGAAAAACTGTTTTTT
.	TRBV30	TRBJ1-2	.	CASEGRFYGYTF	TGTGCCTCAGAGGGCAGGTTCTATGGCTACACCTTC
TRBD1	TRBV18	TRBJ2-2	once	CASSLDRVTGELFF	TGTGCCAGCTCGTTAGACAGGGTCACCGGGGAGCTGTTTTTT
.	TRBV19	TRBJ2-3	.	CASSEHTDTQYF	TGTGCCAGTAGTGAACATACAGATACGCAGTATTTT
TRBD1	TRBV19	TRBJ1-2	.	CASRRYGGTGIISYGYTF	TGTGCCAGTAGGCGCTACGGTGGGACAGGGATAATTTCCTATGGCTACACCTTC
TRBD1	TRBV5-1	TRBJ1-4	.	CASSVGTGALTNEKLFF	TGCGCCAGCAGTGTTGGGACAGGGGCCTTAACTAATGAAAAACTGTTTTTT
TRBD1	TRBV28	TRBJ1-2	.	CASSQGQVRSYGYTF	TGTGCCAGCAGCCAAGGACAGGTCCGGAGCTATGGCTACACCTTC
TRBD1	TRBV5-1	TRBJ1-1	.	CASSGGQSHPNTEAFF	TGCGCCAGCAGCGGGGGACAGTCCCATCCAAACACTGAAGCTTTCTTT
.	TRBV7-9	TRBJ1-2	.	CASSLESGGYTF	TGTGCCAGCAGCTTAGAATCGGGGGGCTACACCTTC